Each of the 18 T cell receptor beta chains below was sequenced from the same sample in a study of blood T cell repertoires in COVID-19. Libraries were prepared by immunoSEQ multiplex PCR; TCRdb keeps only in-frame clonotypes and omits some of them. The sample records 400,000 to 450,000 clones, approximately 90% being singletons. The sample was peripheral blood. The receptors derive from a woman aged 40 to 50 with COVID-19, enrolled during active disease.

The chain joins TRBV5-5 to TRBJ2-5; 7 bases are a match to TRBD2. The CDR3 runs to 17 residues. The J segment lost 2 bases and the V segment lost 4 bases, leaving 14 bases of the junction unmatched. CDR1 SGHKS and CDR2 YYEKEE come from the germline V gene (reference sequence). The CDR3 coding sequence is TGTGCCAGCAGCCCCAATGTGGGAGCGGGGATACAAGAGACCCAGTACTTC. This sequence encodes CASSPNVGAGIQETQYF.

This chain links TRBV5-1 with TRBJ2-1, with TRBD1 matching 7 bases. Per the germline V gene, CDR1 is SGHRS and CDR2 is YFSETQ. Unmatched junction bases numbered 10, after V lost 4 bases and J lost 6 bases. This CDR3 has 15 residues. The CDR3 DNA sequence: TGCGCCAGCAGCCCGGGACAGCTCTTTTCCAATGAGCAGTTCTTC. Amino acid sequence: CASSPGQLFSNEQFF.

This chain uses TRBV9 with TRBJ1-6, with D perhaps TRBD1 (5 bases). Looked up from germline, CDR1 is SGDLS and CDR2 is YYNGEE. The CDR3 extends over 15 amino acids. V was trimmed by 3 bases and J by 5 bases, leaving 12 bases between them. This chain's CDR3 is CASSGRAGNNSPLHF. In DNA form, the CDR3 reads TGTGCCAGCAGCGGGAGGGCAGGGAATAATTCACCCCTCCACTTT.

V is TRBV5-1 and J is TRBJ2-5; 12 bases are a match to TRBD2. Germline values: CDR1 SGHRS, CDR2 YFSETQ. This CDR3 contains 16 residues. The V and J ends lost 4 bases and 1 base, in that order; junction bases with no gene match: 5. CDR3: CASSVGLAGAQETQYF. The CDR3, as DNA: TGCGCCAGCAGCGTGGGACTAGCGGGCGCCCAAGAGACCCAGTACTTC.

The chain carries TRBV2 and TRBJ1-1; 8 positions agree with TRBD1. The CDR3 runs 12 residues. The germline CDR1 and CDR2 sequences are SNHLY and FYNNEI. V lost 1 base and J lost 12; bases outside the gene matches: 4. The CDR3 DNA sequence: TGTGCCAGCAGTGAAGGGACAGGGACGTCTTTCTTT. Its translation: CASSEGTGTSFF.

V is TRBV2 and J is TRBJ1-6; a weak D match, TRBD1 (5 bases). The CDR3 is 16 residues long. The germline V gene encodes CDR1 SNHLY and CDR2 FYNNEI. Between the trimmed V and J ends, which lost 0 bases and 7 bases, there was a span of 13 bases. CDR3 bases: TGTGCCAGCAGTGAAGCGTCGGGACTTTTGAATTCACCCCTCCACTTT. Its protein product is CASSEASGLLNSPLHF.

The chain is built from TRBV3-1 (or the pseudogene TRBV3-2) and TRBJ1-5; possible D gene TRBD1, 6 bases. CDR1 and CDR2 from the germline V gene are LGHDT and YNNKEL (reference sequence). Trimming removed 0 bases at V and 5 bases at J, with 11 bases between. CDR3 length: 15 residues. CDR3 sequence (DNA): TGTGCCAGCAGCCAAGATTGGGCAGGGGATCAGCCCCAGCATTTT. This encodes CASSQDWAGDQPQHF.

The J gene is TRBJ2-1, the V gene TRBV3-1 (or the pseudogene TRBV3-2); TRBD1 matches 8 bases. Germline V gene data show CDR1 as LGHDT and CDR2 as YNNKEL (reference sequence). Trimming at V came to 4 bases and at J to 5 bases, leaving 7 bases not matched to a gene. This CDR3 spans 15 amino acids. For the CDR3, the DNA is TGTGCCAGCAGCCCTCTCCAGGGGGCTAACAATGAGCAGTTCTTC. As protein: CASSPLQGANNEQFF.

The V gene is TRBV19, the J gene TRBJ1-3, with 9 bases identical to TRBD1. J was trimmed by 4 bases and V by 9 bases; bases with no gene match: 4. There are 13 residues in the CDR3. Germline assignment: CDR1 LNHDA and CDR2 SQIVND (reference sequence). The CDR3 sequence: CASSDRGGNTIYF. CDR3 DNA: TGTGCCAGCTCGGACAGGGGAGGAAACACCATATATTTT.

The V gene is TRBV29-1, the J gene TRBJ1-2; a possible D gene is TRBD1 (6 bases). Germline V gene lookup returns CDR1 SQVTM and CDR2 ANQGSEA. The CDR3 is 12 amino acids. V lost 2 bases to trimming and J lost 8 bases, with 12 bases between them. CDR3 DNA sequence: TGCAGCGTTGAACGGTCAGGGGTAGGCTACACCTTC. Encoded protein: CSVERSGVGYTF.

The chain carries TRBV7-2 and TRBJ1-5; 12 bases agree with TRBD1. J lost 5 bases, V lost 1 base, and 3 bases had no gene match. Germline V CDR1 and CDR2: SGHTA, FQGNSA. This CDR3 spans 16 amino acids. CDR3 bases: TGTGCCAGCAGCTTAGTAGGGACAGGGGGCGATCAGCCCCAGCATTTT. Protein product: CASSLVGTGGDQPQHF.

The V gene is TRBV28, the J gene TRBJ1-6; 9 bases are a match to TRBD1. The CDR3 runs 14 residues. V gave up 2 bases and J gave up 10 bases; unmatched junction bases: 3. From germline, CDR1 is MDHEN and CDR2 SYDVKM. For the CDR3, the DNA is TGTGCCAGCAGTTTAAGGGACAGGGCGTCACCCCTCCACTTT. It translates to CASSLRDRASPLHF.

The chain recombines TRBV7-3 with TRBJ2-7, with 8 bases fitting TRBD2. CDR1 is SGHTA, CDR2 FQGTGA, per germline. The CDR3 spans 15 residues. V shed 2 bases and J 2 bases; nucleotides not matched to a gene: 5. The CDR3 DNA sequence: TGTGCCAGCAGCTTAGCTCGGGGGGGCGCCTACGAGCAGTACTTC. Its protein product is CASSLARGGAYEQYF.

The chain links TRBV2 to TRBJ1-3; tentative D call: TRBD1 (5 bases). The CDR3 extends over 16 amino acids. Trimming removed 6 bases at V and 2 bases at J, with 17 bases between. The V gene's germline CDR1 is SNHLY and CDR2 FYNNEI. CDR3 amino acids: CASSLRDLGPGNTIYF. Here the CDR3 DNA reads TGTGCCAGCAGCCTAAGGGACTTAGGTCCTGGAAACACCATATATTTT.

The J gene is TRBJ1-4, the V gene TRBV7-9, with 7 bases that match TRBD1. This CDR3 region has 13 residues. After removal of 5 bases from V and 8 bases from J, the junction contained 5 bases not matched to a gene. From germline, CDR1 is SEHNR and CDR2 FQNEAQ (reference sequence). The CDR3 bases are TGTGCCAGCAGCCTCCTACAGGGGGAAAAACTGTTTTTT. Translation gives CASSLLQGEKLFF.

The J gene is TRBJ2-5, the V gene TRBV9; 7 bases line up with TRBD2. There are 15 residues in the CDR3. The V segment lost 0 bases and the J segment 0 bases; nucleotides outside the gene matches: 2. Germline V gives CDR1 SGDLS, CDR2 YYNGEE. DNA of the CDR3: TGTGCCAGCAGCGTAGGCGGGAGTTACCAAGAGACCCAGTACTTC. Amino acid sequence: CASSVGGSYQETQYF.

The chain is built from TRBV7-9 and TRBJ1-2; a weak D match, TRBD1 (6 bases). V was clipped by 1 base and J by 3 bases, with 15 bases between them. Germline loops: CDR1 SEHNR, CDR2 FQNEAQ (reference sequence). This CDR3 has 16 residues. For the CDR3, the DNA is TGTGCCAGCAGCTTAGTCGGGCAGGGGTCAGACTATGGCTACACCTTC. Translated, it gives CASSLVGQGSDYGYTF. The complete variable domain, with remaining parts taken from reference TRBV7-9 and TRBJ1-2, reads DTGVSQNPRHKITKRGQNVTFRCDPISEHNRLYWYRQTLGQGPEFLTYFQNEAQLEKSRLLSDRFSAERPKGSFSTLEIQRTEQGDSAMYLCASSLVGQGSDYGYTFGSGTRLTVV.

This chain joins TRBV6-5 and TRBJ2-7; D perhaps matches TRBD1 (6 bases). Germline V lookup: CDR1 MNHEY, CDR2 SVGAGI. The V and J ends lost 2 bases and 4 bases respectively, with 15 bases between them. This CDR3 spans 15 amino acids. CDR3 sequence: CASSYGRATGYEQYF. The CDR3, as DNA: TGTGCCAGCAGTTACGGGCGGGCCACAGGGTACGAGCAGTACTTC.